One sample yielded the 18 T cell receptor beta chains listed below, sequenced in a study of blood T cell repertoires in COVID-19. Assay: immunoSEQ multiplex PCR; the TCRdb copy retains only in-frame clones and omits some. The sample yields around 99,000 clones, over 70% seen once. Sequencing input: peripheral blood. The receptors here all came from a human donor in a cohort sampled during active or convalescent COVID-19.

The chain links TRBV29-1 to TRBJ2-1; 11 bases are shared with TRBD2. Germline lookup yields CDR1 SQVTM and CDR2 ANQGSEA. The CDR3 is made up of 16 amino acids. Trimming took 4 bases from V and 10 from J; bases not matched to a gene: 15. CDR3 sequence reads: CSVVGTSGATSWEQFF. DNA of the CDR3: TGCAGCGTTGTAGGGACTAGCGGAGCCACTTCGTGGGAGCAGTTCTTC.

This clone was detected once. The rearrangement links TRBV7-3 to TRBJ2-7, with D perhaps TRBD2 (6 bases). Germline V lookup: CDR1 SGHTA, CDR2 FQGTGA. Between the trimmed V and J ends, which lost 5 bases and 2 bases, there was a span of 22 bases. This CDR3 comprises 17 residues. CDR3 nucleotide sequence: TGTGCCAGCAGCCCAAATATAGGGAGGACCAAACCCTACGAGCAGTACTTC. Translation gives CASSPNIGRTKPYEQYF.

The CDR3 DNA reads as TGCGCCAGCAGCCGACTCGGAGGGAACACTGAAGCTTTCTTT. This codes for CASSRLGGNTEAFF. V gene TRBV5-1 combines with J gene TRBJ1-1; D not certain. The CDR3 is 14 residues long. Per the germline V gene, CDR1 is SGHRS and CDR2 is YFSETQ. V lost 4 bases and J 1 base, leaving 11 bases between the germline ends.

This clone was detected a few times. V usage is TRBV29-1 and J usage is TRBJ2-2, with 11 bases aligning to TRBD1. V trimming: 7 bases; J trimming: 7 bases; junction bases outside the gene matches: 5. Germline V lookup: CDR1 SQVTM, CDR2 ANQGSEA. The CDR3 length is 13 residues. For the CDR3, the DNA is TGCAGCGGGACAGGGGGCTGGGGCGGGGAGCTGTTTTTT. Protein: CSGTGGWGGELFF.

This chain joins TRBV7-9 and TRBJ2-1; possible D gene TRBD2, 5 bases. The V gene lost 2 bases and the J gene lost 8 bases, with 10 bases spanning the gap. Germline loops: CDR1 SEHNR, CDR2 FQNEAQ (reference sequence). The CDR3 loop spans 13 amino acids. CDR3 DNA sequence: TGTGCCAGCAGCTTAATTCAGGAGGATGAGCAGTTCTTC. This sequence encodes CASSLIQEDEQFF.

Written as DNA, the CDR3 is TGTGCCAGCAGCCTTTCCGGGACAGGGTTTAACACTGAAGCTTTCTTT. It is translated as CASSLSGTGFNTEAFF. This chain joins TRBV3-1 (or the pseudogene TRBV3-2) and TRBJ1-1; 9 bases are a match to TRBD1. CDR3 length: 16 amino acids. The ends lost 4 bases at V and 2 bases at J; junction bases unmatched: 8. Germline-derived CDR1 and CDR2 are LGHDT and YNNKEL (reference sequence).

Only one count was recorded for this clone. J is TRBJ1-2 and V is TRBV27, with D possibly matching TRBD1 (5 bases). V lost 4 bases and J lost 4, with 13 bases in between. The CDR3 loop spans 14 amino acids. Germline assignment: CDR1 MNHEY and CDR2 SMNVEV (reference sequence). Here the CDR3 reads CASSSHRSPYGYTF. The DNA for the CDR3 is TGTGCCAGCAGTTCACACAGGTCCCCCTATGGCTACACCTTC.

This sequence joins TRBV11-2 and TRBJ2-1; D remains unclear. CDR3 length: 12 amino acids. The germline CDR1 and CDR2 sequences are SGHAT and FQNNGV. V was trimmed by 5 bases and J by 13 bases, leaving 15 bases between them. The CDR3 spells CASSPRQAIQFF. The CDR3 bases are TGTGCCAGCAGCCCCCGGCAGGCAATTCAGTTCTTC. The full variable domain, completed using reference TRBV11-2 and TRBJ2-1, is EAGVAQSPRYKIIEKRQSVAFWCNPISGHATLYWYQQILGQGPKLLIQFQNNGVVDDSQLPKDRFSAERLKGVDSTLKIQPAKLEDSAVYLCASSPRQAIQFFGPGTRLTVL.

This chain connects TRBV30 to TRBJ2-1, with D possibly TRBD1 on 5 matching bases. The ends were cut back, 5 bases at V and 1 base at J, with 18 bases in the middle. Per the germline V gene, CDR1 is GTSNPN and CDR2 is SVGIG (reference sequence). The CDR3 contains 16 residues. The CDR3 DNA reads TGTGCCTGGGTTCCGTGGGGCAGGGTGTCCTACAATGAGCAGTTCTTC. It yields the protein CAWVPWGRVSYNEQFF.

This chain joins TRBV5-1 and TRBJ1-6, with unresolved D. The CDR3 length is 14 residues. The germline V gene encodes CDR1 SGHRS and CDR2 YFSETQ. Trimming removed 6 bases from V and 9 bases from J, with 16 bases in between. The CDR3 is CASTRERGISPLHF. For the CDR3, the DNA is TGCGCCAGCACTCGGGAGCGTGGGATTTCACCCCTCCACTTT.

The rearrangement joins TRBV5-1 to TRBJ2-5; 8 bases map to TRBD1. V shed 0 bases, J shed 5 bases, and the junction held 12 bases outside the gene matches. The CDR3 length is 17 residues. Per the germline V gene, CDR1 is SGHRS and CDR2 is YFSETQ. CDR3 nucleotide sequence: TGCGCCAGCAGCTTGGCCGTGTTGGCAGGGGGCCGGGAGACCCAGTACTTC. This translates into CASSLAVLAGGRETQYF.

This sequence joins TRBV7-2 and TRBJ2-2, with 10 bases matching TRBD1. This CDR3 is built from 18 residues. Germline V gene data show CDR1 as SGHTA and CDR2 as FQGNSA. Trimming removed 3 bases from V and 1 base from J; junction bases left unmatched: 8. Here the CDR3 reads CASSFGTWDRGNTGELFF. CDR3 nucleotide sequence: TGTGCCAGCAGCTTCGGAACATGGGACAGGGGGAACACCGGGGAGCTGTTTTTT. Complete variable domain (other parts from reference TRBV7-2 and TRBJ2-2): GAGVSQSPSNKVTEKGKDVELRCDPISGHTALYWYRQSLGQGLEFLIYFQGNSAPDKSGLPSDRFSAERTGGSVSTLTIQRTQQEDSAVYLCASSFGTWDRGNTGELFFGEGSRLTVL.

The chain is built from TRBV6-1 and TRBJ2-1; 11 bases are a match to TRBD2. Germline CDR1 is MNHNS and CDR2 is SASEGT. Trimming took 3 bases from V and 4 from J; bases not matched to a gene: 5. The CDR3 loop spans 16 amino acids. CDR3 sequence: CASSEISGGVYNEQFF. The CDR3, as DNA: TGTGCCAGCAGTGAGATTAGCGGGGGGGTATACAATGAGCAGTTCTTC.

V usage is TRBV3-1 (or the pseudogene TRBV3-2) and J usage is TRBJ2-1, with 11 bases identical to TRBD2. The V gene's germline CDR1 is LGHDT and CDR2 YNNKEL (reference sequence). The CDR3 covers 17 residues. V lost 2 bases to trimming and J lost 8 bases; unmatched junction nucleotides: 11. The CDR3 is CASSQPKIAGGPYEQFF. The CDR3, as DNA: TGTGCCAGCAGCCAACCAAAAATAGCGGGAGGGCCTTATGAGCAGTTCTTC.

The chain joins TRBV27 to TRBJ2-1; TRBD2 agrees at 10 bases. This CDR3 has 16 residues. V was pared by 6 bases and J by 4 bases, with 9 bases of the junction left unmatched. Germline loops: CDR1 MNHEY, CDR2 SMNVEV (reference sequence). The chain's CDR3 is CASRDSGRTIYNEQFF. DNA for the CDR3: TGTGCCAGCAGAGATAGCGGGAGGACGATATACAATGAGCAGTTCTTC.

CDR3 region: CASSSGTGRYTDTQYF. The CDR3 nucleotides are TGTGCCAGCAGCTCGGGGACAGGGCGGTACACAGATACGCAGTATTTT. This rearrangement joins TRBV7-2 to TRBJ2-3; 9 bases fit TRBD1. CDR3 size: 16 residues. CDR1 and CDR2 from the germline V gene are SGHTA and FQGNSA. J gave up 2 bases and V 4 bases, and 7 bases lay outside the gene matches. Based on the CDR3 plus reference TRBV7-2 and TRBJ2-3, the full variable domain is GAGVSQSPSNKVTEKGKDVELRCDPISGHTALYWYRQSLGQGLEFLIYFQGNSAPDKSGLPSDRFSAERTGGSVSTLTIQRTQQEDSAVYLCASSSGTGRYTDTQYFGPGTRLTVL.

The V gene is TRBV6-2 or TRBV6-3, the J gene TRBJ2-7; D may be TRBD1 (5 bases). Germline V gene lookup returns CDR1 MNHEY and CDR2 SVGEGT. Trimming took off 5 bases at V and 2 bases at J, with 13 bases between the two ends. The CDR3 has 14 residues. The CDR3 loop is CASSRGRPPYEQYF. CDR3 coding DNA: TGTGCCAGCAGTAGGGGCAGGCCCCCCTACGAGCAGTACTTC.

The chain carries TRBV5-1 and TRBJ1-5, with D maybe TRBD1 (6 bases). Trimming removed 4 bases at V and 3 bases at J, with 11 bases between. The CDR3 is 14 residues long. Germline CDR1 SGHRS, CDR2 YFSETQ. The CDR3 nucleotides are TGCGCCAGCAGCACGGGACAAGACAATCAGCCCCAGCATTTT. Translating it yields CASSTGQDNQPQHF.